This entry lists 2 T cell receptor beta chains sequenced from one sample in a study of cytomegalovirus exposure and HLA in healthy donors. In the PCR, 60 Vbeta and 13 Jbeta primers were used. Sequencing used immunoSEQ multiplex PCR; TCRdb keeps in-frame clones, though not all of them. The sample records approximately 120,000 clones, 81% being singletons. The specimen was PBMCs. The receptors originated from a woman aged 25 to 45 in good health and CMV-seronegative.

On this clone itself: Other DNA sequences in this specimen translate into the identical CDR3. The CDR3 is CAISEYEGNTEAFF. The CDR3, as DNA: TGTGCCATCAGTGAGTATGAGGGGAACACTGAAGCTTTCTTT. The V call is TRBV10-3, the J call TRBJ1-1; D ambiguous. The CDR3 has 14 residues. Germline lookup yields CDR1 ENHRY and CDR2 SYGVKD. V lost 1 base and J 1 base, leaving 7 bases between the germline ends.

The rearrangement joins TRBV15 to TRBJ1-5; possibly TRBD1 for D (5 bases). The germline V gene encodes CDR1 LNHNV and CDR2 YYDKDF (reference sequence). V was clipped by 4 bases and J by 11 bases, with 12 bases between them. The CDR3 spans 12 residues. The CDR3 is CATSKTGGAQHF. The CDR3 DNA reads as TGTGCCACCAGCAAGACGGGGGGGGCCCAGCATTTT.